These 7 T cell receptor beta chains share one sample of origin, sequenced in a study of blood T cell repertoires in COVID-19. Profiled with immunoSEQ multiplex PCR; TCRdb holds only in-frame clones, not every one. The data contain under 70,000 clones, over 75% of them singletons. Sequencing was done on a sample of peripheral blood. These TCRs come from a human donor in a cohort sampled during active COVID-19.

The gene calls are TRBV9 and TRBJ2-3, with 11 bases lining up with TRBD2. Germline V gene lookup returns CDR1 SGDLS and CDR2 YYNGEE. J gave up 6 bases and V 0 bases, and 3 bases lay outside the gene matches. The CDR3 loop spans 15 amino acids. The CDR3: CASSVASGRTDTQYF. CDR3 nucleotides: TGTGCCAGCAGCGTAGCTAGCGGGAGGACTGATACGCAGTATTTT.

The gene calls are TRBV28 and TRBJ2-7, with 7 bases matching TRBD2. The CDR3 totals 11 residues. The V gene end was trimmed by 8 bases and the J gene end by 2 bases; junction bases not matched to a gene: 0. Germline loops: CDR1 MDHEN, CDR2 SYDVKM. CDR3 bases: TGTGCCAGCGGGAGGGCCTACGAGCAGTACTTC. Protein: CASGRAYEQYF.

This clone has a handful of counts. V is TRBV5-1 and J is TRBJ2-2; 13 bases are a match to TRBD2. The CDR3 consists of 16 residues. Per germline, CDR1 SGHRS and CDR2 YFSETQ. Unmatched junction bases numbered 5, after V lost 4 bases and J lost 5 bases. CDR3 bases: TGCGCCAGCAGCATCGGGACTAGCGGGAAGACCGGGGAGCTGTTTTTT. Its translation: CASSIGTSGKTGELFF.

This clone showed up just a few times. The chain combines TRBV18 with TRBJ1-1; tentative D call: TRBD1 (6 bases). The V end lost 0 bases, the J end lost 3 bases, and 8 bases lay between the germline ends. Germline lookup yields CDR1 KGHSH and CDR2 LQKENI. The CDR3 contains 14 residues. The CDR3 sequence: CASSPPSGDTEAFF. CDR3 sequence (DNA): TGTGCCAGCTCACCACCGTCAGGGGACACTGAAGCTTTCTTT.

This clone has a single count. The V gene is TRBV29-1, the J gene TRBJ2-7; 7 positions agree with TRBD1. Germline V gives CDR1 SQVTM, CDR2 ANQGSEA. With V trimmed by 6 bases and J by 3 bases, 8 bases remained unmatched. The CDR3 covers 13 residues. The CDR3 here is CSVPGDSHYEQYF. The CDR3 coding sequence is TGCAGCGTGCCTGGGGACAGTCACTACGAGCAGTACTTC.

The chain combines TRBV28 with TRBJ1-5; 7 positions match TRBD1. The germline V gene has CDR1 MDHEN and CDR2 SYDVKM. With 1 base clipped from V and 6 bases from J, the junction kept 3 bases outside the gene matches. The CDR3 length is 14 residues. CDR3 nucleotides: TGTGCCAGCAGTTTATTCTCAGGGGGTCAGCCCCAGCATTTT. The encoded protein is CASSLFSGGQPQHF.

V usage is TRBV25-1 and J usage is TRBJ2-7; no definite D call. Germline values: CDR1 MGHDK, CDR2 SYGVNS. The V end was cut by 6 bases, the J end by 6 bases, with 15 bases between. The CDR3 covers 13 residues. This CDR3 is CASSPHSLGEQYF. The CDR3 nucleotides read TGTGCCAGCAGCCCCCACAGTCTCGGCGAGCAGTACTTC.